Listed below are T cell receptor beta chains from one sample, sequenced in a study of cytomegalovirus exposure and HLA in healthy donors. Generated by immunoSEQ multiplex PCR, the TCRdb table keeps only in-frame clones and is missing some. The data show some 180,000 clones, 77% seen once. Sample: PBMCs. The receptors derive from an older woman in good health and CMV-seropositive. CDR3s include the opening cysteine and the closing phenylalanine or tryptophan. Clone size appears in some rows only: once, few, many, or a class for an expanded clone.

clone_size j_call v_call cdr3_aa
. TRBJ2-7 TRBV5-4 CASSLTVDYEQYF
. TRBJ2-2 TRBV4-1 CASSRRVRGSTGELFF
. TRBJ2-2 TRBV10-3 CAISGGGQGTGELFF
. TRBJ2-1 TRBV5-1 CASSPGTDRNEQFF
. TRBJ2-2 TRBV6-1 CASSGGFRAGELFF
. TRBJ2-1 TRBV5-4 CASSDRTGRGEQFF
. TRBJ2-7 TRBV27 CASRPQTDTYEQYF
. TRBJ2-4 TRBV4-2 CASSQDGDRVDKNSQYF
. TRBJ2-7 TRBV15 CATSRAAYEQYF
few TRBJ2-6 TRBV6-5 CASSWKASGANGLTF
. TRBJ1-2 TRBV2 CASTGTTSGGGYTF
. TRBJ2-7 TRBV7-6 CASSRSGVSYEQYF
. TRBJ2-5 TRBV11-3 CASSPGLRAGTGHQETQYF
. TRBJ2-2 TRBV6-6 CASSRQILTGELFF
. TRBJ2-5 TRBV27 CASSLLGTGTQETQYF
. TRBJ2-4 TRBV2 CASKDRGLAKNIQYF
. TRBJ1-2 TRBV10-3 CAISGGGNYGYTF
. TRBJ1-5 TRBV28 CASSSSTRPQHF
once TRBJ1-2 TRBV7-2 CASSPRRGEEGYTF
. TRBJ2-3 TRBV19 CASSISADRAITDTQYF
. TRBJ1-1 TRBV28 CASSFGTGGLEAFF
. TRBJ1-2 TRBV4-2 CASSRNADRRYGYTF
. TRBJ1-5 TRBV9 CASSVGTGGSNQPQHF
. TRBJ1-3 TRBV19 CASSRGRILSGNTIYF
. TRBJ2-5 TRBV5-4 CASSLALQETQYF
few TRBJ1-5 TRBV6-5 CASGDRGNQPQHF
. TRBJ2-1 TRBV7-6 CASSLFPSGRIHEQFF
few TRBJ2-3 TRBV28 CASSSLAGGTDTQYF
. TRBJ2-3 TRBV7-3 CASNAGHMGTDTQYF
. TRBJ2-1 TRBV10-1 CASRGQHSSYNEQFF
. TRBJ2-7 TRBV7-9 CASSRGASGAYEQYF
. TRBJ2-1 TRBV6-1 CASIPGAPYNEQFF
. TRBJ2-1 TRBV9 CASSGTSGSYNEQFF
. TRBJ1-3 TRBV10-3 CAIKQGAAGNTIYF
. TRBJ1-3 TRBV2 CASSWADSGNTIYF
. TRBJ2-2 TRBV5-1 CASSLEGLNTGELFF
. TRBJ2-7 TRBV7-2 CASSEGQGAYEQYF
. TRBJ2-3 TRBV7-9 CASSLGSLDTQYF
. TRBJ1-2 TRBV14 CASSRTLQGDGYTF
once TRBJ2-1 TRBV7-6 CASSLTGLHEQFF
. TRBJ1-5 TRBV10-3 CAIRGDREGQPQHF
. TRBJ1-5 TRBV19 CASNYDRGDNQPQHF
few TRBJ2-5 TRBV11-3 CASSLGGSGALQETQYF
. TRBJ2-3 TRBV7-9 CASSERAPRTDTQYF